This T cell receptor (beta chain) was profiled in a study of blood T cells in healthy people across ages. Notes on the study in general: Diversity was higher, and naive CD4+ cells more numerous, in long-lived donors than in aged donors.

The CDR3 runs 15 residues. V dropped 3 bases and J dropped 6; count of bases not matched to a gene: 7. Combining a sample-barcoded 5' primer with a J-beta primer mix, a second PCR ran for about 7 to 11 cycles. One entry per CDR3 protein, called by TCRdb with MiXCR from the 5' RACE reads. The profile shows around 800,000 distinct CDR3 sequences, approximately 44% of them singletons. With respect to this clonotype: Its cognate antigen is unknown.

V gene TRBV12-3 or TRBV12-4 combines with J gene TRBJ1-2; TRBD1 matches 10 bases. Sequencing was done on a sample of blood. The clonotype comes from a man aged 60 to 75 in good health. The CDR3 loop is CASSFRDRGWDGYTF. CDR3 in DNA: TGTGCCAGCAGTTTTAGGGACAGGGGTTGGGATGGCTACACCTTC.